The 20 T cell receptor beta chains below were found in one sample sequenced in a study of blood T cell repertoires in COVID-19. Method: immunoSEQ multiplex PCR; TCRdb's copy keeps in-frame clones and lacks some. Of over 300,000 clones listed, over 75% were seen once; the top ten hold 0.95% to 1%. The sample comprised PBMCs or T cells enriched from blood (not recorded which). Receptors originate from a woman younger than 45 with acute COVID-19.

The chain has TRBV27 and TRBJ2-1; 7 bases agree with TRBD1. The germline V gene encodes CDR1 MNHEY and CDR2 SMNVEV (reference sequence). The CDR3 has 15 residues. Losses at the gene ends were 5 bases for V and 6 bases for J; bases not matched to a gene: 10. CDR3 coding DNA: TGTGCCAGCAGTGCCTCGACAGGGTTGGTCAATGAGCAGTTCTTC. Translation: CASSASTGLVNEQFF.

V and J are TRBV6-5 and TRBJ2-7, with 8 bases that match TRBD1. The CDR3 covers 14 residues. Looked up from germline, CDR1 is MNHEY and CDR2 is SVGAGI. Trimming cost V 4 bases and J 2 bases; bases outside gene matches: 4. CDR3 in DNA: TGTGCCAGCAGTTGGACAGGGAGGACCTACGAGCAGTACTTC. Translated, it gives CASSWTGRTYEQYF.

The chain uses TRBV30 and TRBJ2-7, with a possible D match to TRBD1 (6 bases). The CDR3 contains 16 residues. Deletions cut 1 base from V and 4 bases from J, with 20 bases between. The germline gives CDR1 GTSNPN, CDR2 SVGIG (reference sequence). CDR3 DNA: TGTGCCTGGAGTGGGGGGCACCCTGACGGGGTGTACGAGCAGTACTTC. Translation gives CAWSGGHPDGVYEQYF.

This chain uses TRBV2 with TRBJ2-4, with TRBD1 matching 8 bases. Germline V gene lookup returns CDR1 SNHLY and CDR2 FYNNEI. The length of the CDR3 is 17 residues. The trim removed 5 bases at V and 3 bases at J, leaving 12 bases unmatched. The CDR3 here is CASSPTRGRGVKNIQYF. The CDR3 coding sequence is TGTGCCAGCAGTCCGACCAGGGGGCGAGGGGTCAAAAACATTCAGTACTTC. The full variable domain, in which reference TRBV2 and TRBJ2-4 provide the parts outside the CDR3, is EPEVTQTPSHQVTQMGQEVILRCVPISNHLYFYWYRQILGQKVEFLVSFYNNEISEKSEIFDDQFSVERPDGSNFTLKIRSTKLEDSAMYFCASSPTRGRGVKNIQYFGAGTRLSVL.

Regarding this clone: Other nucleotide sequences from this sample produce the same CDR3. The chain carries TRBV2 and TRBJ2-5; 7 positions match TRBD1. V was pared by 5 bases and J by 1 base, with 1 base of the junction left unmatched. The CDR3 covers 13 residues. CDR1 is SNHLY and CDR2 is FYNNEI in the germline V gene. The CDR3 reads CASSRQGQETQYF. The CDR3 DNA reads as TGTGCCAGCAGTCGACAGGGCCAAGAGACCCAGTACTTC.

The rearrangement links TRBV7-8 to TRBJ2-3, with D possibly TRBD2 on 6 matching bases. V lost 3 bases, J lost 3 bases, and 19 bases lay in between. The CDR3 length is 17 residues. CDR1 is SGHVS, CDR2 FQNEAQ, per germline. CDR3: CASSFRDSPRETDTQYF. CDR3 nucleotides: TGTGCCAGCAGCTTTCGGGACTCCCCACGGGAGACAGATACGCAGTATTTT.

The genes are TRBV5-1 and TRBJ1-2; 9 bases fit TRBD1. This CDR3 spans 15 amino acids. Germline V gene lookup returns CDR1 SGHRS and CDR2 YFSETQ. The junction had 8 bases not matched to a gene; V was cut back by 4 bases and J by 4 bases. The CDR3 sequence is CASSAGQGTAYGYTF. The CDR3 nucleotides read TGCGCCAGCAGCGCCGGACAGGGGACCGCCTATGGCTACACCTTC.

This chain uses TRBV28 with TRBJ1-5, with TRBD1 identical over 10 bases. The CDR3 spans 16 residues. Looked up from germline, CDR1 is MDHEN and CDR2 is SYDVKM. Trimming at V came to 1 base and at J to 6 bases, leaving 6 bases not matched to a gene. CDR3 loop: CASSLSGQGFGQPQHF. CDR3 in DNA: TGTGCCAGCAGTTTATCGGGACAGGGGTTCGGTCAGCCCCAGCATTTT.

The chain couples TRBV10-3 to TRBJ1-2; 10 nucleotides agree with TRBD1. This CDR3 has 15 amino acids. Trimming at V came to 0 bases and at J to 7 bases, leaving 5 bases not matched to a gene. Looked up from germline, CDR1 is ENHRY and CDR2 is SYGVKD. For the CDR3, the DNA is TGTGCCATCAGTGAGTCGGGGACAGGGGTTAGTGGCTACACCTTC. Its protein product is CAISESGTGVSGYTF.

This rearrangement joins TRBV24-1 to TRBJ2-5, with D perhaps TRBD2 (6 bases). V lost 4 bases to trimming and J lost 0 bases, with 14 bases between them. The germline V gene encodes CDR1 KGHDR and CDR2 SFDVKD. The CDR3 sequence is 16 residues long. CDR3 sequence: CATSDRRGMYQETQYF. In DNA, the CDR3 is TGTGCCACCAGTGACCGACGCGGGATGTACCAAGAGACCCAGTACTTC.

This clone has more than one count but fewer than ten. The J gene is TRBJ2-7, the V gene TRBV29-1; 13 positions match TRBD2. This CDR3 contains 15 residues. Germline V gene lookup returns CDR1 SQVTM and CDR2 ANQGSEA. J was trimmed by 3 bases and V by 1 base; bases with no gene match: 3. In DNA, the CDR3 is TGCAGCGTTGAAGGGACTAGCGGGGGTGACTACGAGCAGTACTTC. This sequence encodes CSVEGTSGGDYEQYF.

The chain employs TRBV24-1 and TRBJ2-7, with D maybe TRBD2 (6 bases). Trimming took 4 bases from V and 4 from J, leaving 13 bases between them. Per germline, CDR1 KGHDR and CDR2 SFDVKD. This CDR3 spans 14 amino acids. CDR3 DNA: TGTGCCACCAGTGAAACCGGGAGCCCTTACGAGCAGTACTTC. It translates to CATSETGSPYEQYF.

The chain recombines TRBV10-2 with TRBJ2-1; D is possibly TRBD1 (5 bases). Germline-derived CDR1 and CDR2 are WSHSY and SAAADI. The CDR3 has 10 amino acids. V gave up 7 bases and J gave up 10 bases, with 8 bases separating them. Here the CDR3 reads CASKGHEQFF. CDR3 sequence (DNA): TGCGCCAGCAAGGGGCACGAGCAGTTCTTC.

The chain joins TRBV5-1 to TRBJ1-2; D gene unclear. Germline CDR1 and CDR2: SGHRS and YFSETQ. This CDR3 is 16 amino acids long. Between the trimmed V and J ends, which lost 1 base and 6 bases, there was a span of 19 bases. This CDR3 reads CASSLMGAPTGNGYTF. Written as DNA, the CDR3 is TGCGCCAGCAGCTTGATGGGCGCTCCTACGGGAAATGGCTACACCTTC.

This clone turned up a few times. J is TRBJ2-2 and V is TRBV7-2; D is ambiguous. Trimming removed 3 bases at V and 1 base at J, with 6 bases between. The germline V gene encodes CDR1 SGHTA and CDR2 FQGNSA. The CDR3 contains 14 residues. The CDR3 protein is CASSFSGNTGELFF. Here the CDR3 DNA reads TGTGCCAGCAGCTTTTCAGGGAACACCGGGGAGCTGTTTTTT.

The rearrangement uses TRBV5-1 and TRBJ1-2; D might be TRBD1 (6 bases). This CDR3 comprises 18 residues. The germline V and J ends were trimmed by 0 bases and 0 bases, with 18 bases remaining between them. Germline V gene lookup returns CDR1 SGHRS and CDR2 YFSETQ. The CDR3 sequence: CASSLAGGGEKANYGYTF. DNA for the CDR3: TGCGCCAGCAGCTTGGCCGGCGGGGGCGAGAAGGCTAACTATGGCTACACCTTC.

The rearrangement joins TRBV10-3 to TRBJ1-6, with D unresolved. Germline loops: CDR1 ENHRY, CDR2 SYGVKD. Trimming shortened V by 3 bases and J by 0 bases, and 6 bases separated the two germline ends. This CDR3 comprises 15 residues. CDR3 sequence (DNA): TGTGCCATCAGTGACTATAGCTCCTATAATTCACCCCTCCACTTT. Translated: CAISDYSSYNSPLHF.

V is TRBV5-1 and J is TRBJ2-2, with D possibly TRBD2 on 5 matching bases. Germline V CDR1 and CDR2: SGHRS, YFSETQ. The V end was cut by 3 bases, the J end by 5 bases, with 14 bases between. The CDR3 totals 15 residues. The DNA for the CDR3 is TGCGCCAGCAGCTCAGAAATTAGGAGGACCGGGGAGCTGTTTTTT. It encodes CASSSEIRRTGELFF.

This sequence joins TRBV19 and TRBJ1-4, with 7 bases that match TRBD1. This CDR3 contains 16 residues. Looked up from germline, CDR1 is LNHDA and CDR2 is SQIVND (reference sequence). V trimming: 7 bases; J trimming: 7 bases; junction bases outside the gene matches: 15. The CDR3 here is CASTQGTVSRIEKLFF. Here the CDR3 DNA reads TGTGCCAGTACCCAAGGGACAGTATCTAGAATTGAAAAACTGTTTTTT.

The rearrangement links TRBV5-1 to TRBJ1-1; tentative D call: TRBD1 (6 bases). The CDR3 has 17 residues. Trimming cost V 1 base and J 3 bases, with 19 bases left between them. The germline CDR1 and CDR2 sequences are SGHRS and YFSETQ. The CDR3 nucleotides read TGCGCCAGCAGCTTGAGCAGGGGATTTAATCGGGACACTGAAGCTTTCTTT. Translating gives CASSLSRGFNRDTEAFF.